This is a list of T cell receptor beta chains from one sample in a study of blood T cell repertoires in COVID-19. Sequencing used immunoSEQ multiplex PCR; TCRdb keeps in-frame clones, though not all of them. The sample lists more than 120,000 clones, 80% to 90% occurring once. The material sequenced was peripheral blood. Every receptor here comes from a woman between 50 and 59 years old with acute or convalescent COVID-19. Both conserved end residues are trimmed from each CDR3.

>TRBV27|TRBJ1-2
AASGRDYGYT
>TRBV28|TRBJ1-3
ASSSAGSGNTIY
>TRBV5-1|TRBJ2-7
ASSLGGTRGYEQY
>TRBV28|TRBJ1-6
ASTEGQGRSPLH
>TRBV12-5|TRBJ2-7
ASGLVLRLADYEQY
>TRBV27|TRBJ2-2
ASSLSKGIVTGELF
>TRBV2|TRBJ1-5
ASSDGGVDSNQPQH
>TRBV11-3|TRBJ2-2
ASSQNTGELF
>TRBV6-5|TRBJ1-1
ASSQIRDRNTEAF
>TRBV5-4|TRBJ1-1
ASSLRQDTEAF
>TRBV3-1/TRBV3-2|TRBJ2-3
ASSQVRSGGADTQY
>TRBV5-6|TRBJ2-3
ASMPGTSSTDTQY
>TRBV28|TRBJ2-3
ASSLVTERGTDTQY
>TRBV5-6|TRBJ1-5
ASSFSQPQH
>TRBV30|TRBJ2-5
AWSPSGGLQETQY
>TRBV6-5|TRBJ1-1
ASSREGEAF
>TRBV5-1|TRBJ2-2
ASSLWATEGGELF
>TRBV5-6|TRBJ2-3
ASSLGWDSSTDTQY
>TRBV12-5|TRBJ1-1
ASALQGGGTEAF
>TRBV7-2|TRBJ2-1
AILMGLAGGRSSYNEQF
>TRBV3-1/TRBV3-2|TRBJ2-1
ASSQMLAGGGNEQF
>TRBV27|TRBJ1-5
ASSLSRGGSQPQH
>TRBV11-3|TRBJ2-2
ASSFTSGGRSTGELF
>TRBV7-9|TRBJ1-1
ASSPTDRGTTEAF
>TRBV9|TRBJ1-6
ASSPNNSPLH
>TRBV19|TRBJ2-1
ASSMERDLGQF
>TRBV7-9|TRBJ1-4
ASSLTVPGEKLF
>TRBV5-1|TRBJ2-3
ASSLVDSSRDTQY
>TRBV5-8|TRBJ1-2
ASSLGPGEFRGYT
>TRBV11-3|TRBJ1-3
ASSLQGAAGNTIY
>TRBV5-1|TRBJ2-3
ASSLASSITDTQY
>TRBV5-1|TRBJ2-3
ASSVPAEYTDTQY
>TRBV15|TRBJ1-2
ATSRDGSGYFYGYT
>TRBV3-1/TRBV3-2|TRBJ2-1
ASSQDLRLAGLYNEQF
>TRBV19|TRBJ1-1
ASSMQAYTEAF
>TRBV3-1/TRBV3-2|TRBJ1-2
ASSLQGVNT
>TRBV7-3|TRBJ2-7
ASSLAASSGDTYEQY
>TRBV5-1|TRBJ1-4
ASSFGTGSEKLF
>TRBV5-6|TRBJ2-7
ASSKERGPEQY
>TRBV10-1|TRBJ2-3
ASSESTGGSTDTQY
>TRBV5-1|TRBJ1-1
ASSFQDRETEAF
>TRBV7-8|TRBJ2-7
ASKGGGAREQY
>TRBV5-6|TRBJ1-1
ASSLAGGTPEAF
>TRBV11-2|TRBJ1-3
ASTRTGNSGNTIY
>TRBV19|TRBJ1-2
ASSFTNPGQGDGYT
>TRBV19|TRBJ2-1
ASSLSGGLGNNEQF
>TRBV3-1/TRBV3-2|TRBJ2-2
ASSQDRLAGYTGELF
>TRBV27|TRBJ2-5
ASSFNPQETQY
>TRBV4-1|TRBJ1-3
ASSQSPHRENGNTIY
>TRBV18|TRBJ2-7
ASSPARSGATYEQY
>TRBV7-9|TRBJ2-1
ASSLAWRTGTGGNEQF
>TRBV27|TRBJ2-1
ASSYDRSGRAF
>TRBV28|TRBJ2-3
AIALLAGTDTQY
>TRBV19|TRBJ1-5
ASIPDRVGNQPQH
>TRBV7-8|TRBJ2-2
ASRGQGTSNTGELF